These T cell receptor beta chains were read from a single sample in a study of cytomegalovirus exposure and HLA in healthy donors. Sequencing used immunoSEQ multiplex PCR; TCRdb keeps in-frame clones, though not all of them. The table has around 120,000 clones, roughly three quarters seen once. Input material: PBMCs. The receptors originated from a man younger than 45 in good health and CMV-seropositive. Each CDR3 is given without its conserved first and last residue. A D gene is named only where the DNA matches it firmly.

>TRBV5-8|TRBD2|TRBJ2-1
ASSLGLAGLRLYNEQF
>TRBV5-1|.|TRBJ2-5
ASSRRVQETQY
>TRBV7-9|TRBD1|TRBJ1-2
SSSLGQGPTYGYT
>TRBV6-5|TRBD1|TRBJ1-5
ASRRQGSNQPQH
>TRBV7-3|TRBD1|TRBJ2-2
ASSLQGTGGVGELF
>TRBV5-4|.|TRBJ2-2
ASSQDGEIGELF
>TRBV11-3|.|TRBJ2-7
ASSLSITGGSYEQY
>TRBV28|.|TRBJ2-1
ASSFVFIDRPRSNEQF
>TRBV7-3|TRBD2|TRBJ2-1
ASSLNGGGAGEQF
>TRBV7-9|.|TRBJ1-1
ASSLQPGQNTEAF
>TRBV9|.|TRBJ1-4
ASSVEDTATNEKLF
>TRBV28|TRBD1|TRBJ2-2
ATLTGTFTGELF
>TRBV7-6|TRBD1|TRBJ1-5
ASSLGTENQPQH
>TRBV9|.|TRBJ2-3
ASSVGRGGTDTQY
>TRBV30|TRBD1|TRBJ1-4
AWSPSGTAREKLF
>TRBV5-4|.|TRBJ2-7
ASSPGEGGREQY
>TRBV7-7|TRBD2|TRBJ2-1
ASSHRSGRAPYNEQF
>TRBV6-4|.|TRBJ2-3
ASSDGAGSTDTQY
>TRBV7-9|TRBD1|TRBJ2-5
SSSLTGGEAKTQY
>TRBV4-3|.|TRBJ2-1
ASSQANRGSGLVWEQF
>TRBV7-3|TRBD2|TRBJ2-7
ASSLEAGGSYEQY
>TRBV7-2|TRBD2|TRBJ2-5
ASSLLLAGGHETQY
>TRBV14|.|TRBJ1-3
ASSHPGGNTIY
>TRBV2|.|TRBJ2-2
ASRMEAGELF
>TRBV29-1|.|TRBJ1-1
SVRTGMGTEAF
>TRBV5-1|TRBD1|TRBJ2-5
ASSSRGRGETQY
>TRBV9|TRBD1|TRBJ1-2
ASSALGQGYYGYT
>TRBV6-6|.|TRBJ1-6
ASSQIDSRYNSPLH